This T cell receptor (beta chain) was captured in a study of CD8 T cells in Susac syndrome. Reverse transcription of roughly 0.5 to 1 ug RNA was carried out with random hexamers. Amplification of the TCR beta CDR3 was carried out by immunoSEQ multiplex PCR, which spanned a total of 54 Vbeta and 13 Jbeta segments. A single record per CDR3 protein comes from TCRdb applying MiXCR to the immunoSEQ multiplex PCR reads. The sample yields 71,000 or so distinct CDR3 sequences, over 95% seen once. Sequencing targeted TCR beta in T cells from blood (CD8+ and CD4+). The multiple sclerosis controls comprised treatment-naive patients whose relapsing-remitting disease was stable or active. The CD8+ and CD4+ T cells were isolated magnetically using a negative isolation approach, whereas the TEMRA cells were enriched by FACS. Germline CDR1 is SGHTA and CDR2 is FQGNSA. The CDR3 extends over 15 amino acids. V was pared by 8 bases and J by 5 bases, with 12 bases of the junction left unmatched.

Sequencing was performed on CD4+ T cells from PBMCs. The receptor was derived from a human donor with multiple sclerosis. The chain recombines TRBV7-2 with TRBJ2-5, with 9 bases that match TRBD2. The CDR3 loop is CASSAVAGEGETQYF. For the CDR3, the DNA is TGTGCCAGCTCGGCTGTAGCGGGGGAGGGGGAGACCCAGTACTTC.